This TCR beta chain came from a study of blood T cells in healthy people across ages. J lost 4 bases, V lost 2 bases, and 3 bases had no gene match. CDR1 and CDR2 from the germline V gene are SEHNR and FQNEAQ (reference sequence). CDR3 length equals 15 residues. Together with a sample-barcoded 5' primer, a J-beta primer mix was included in a second PCR lasting 7 to 11 cycles. TCRdb analysed the 5' RACE reads with MiXCR anew, one entry per CDR3 protein. The repertoire holds about 1,400,000 distinct CDR3 sequences, about 40% seen once, with 6.5% to 10% in the top ten. The individuals who served as donors were healthy Caucasians living in Russia, aged roughly 6 to 95.

The gene calls are TRBV7-9 and TRBJ2-7; 12 bases are a match to TRBD2. Sequences were obtained from blood. The TCR sequence derives from a woman aged 18 to 35 in good health. Here the CDR3 reads CASSLLAGGFYEQYF. CDR3 coding DNA: TGTGCCAGCAGCTTACTAGCGGGGGGGTTTTACGAGCAGTACTTC.